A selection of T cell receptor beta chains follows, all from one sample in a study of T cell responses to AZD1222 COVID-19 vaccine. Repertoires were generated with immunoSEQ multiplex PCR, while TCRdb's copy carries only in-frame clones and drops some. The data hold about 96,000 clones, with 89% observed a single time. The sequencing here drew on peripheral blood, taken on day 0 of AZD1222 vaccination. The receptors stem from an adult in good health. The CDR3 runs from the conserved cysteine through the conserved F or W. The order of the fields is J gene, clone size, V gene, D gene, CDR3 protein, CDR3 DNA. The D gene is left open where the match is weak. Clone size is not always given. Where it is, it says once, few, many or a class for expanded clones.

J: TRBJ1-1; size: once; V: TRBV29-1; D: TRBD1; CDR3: CSGSDRGGTEAFF; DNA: TGCAGCGGCAGCGACAGGGGCGGCACTGAAGCTTTCTTT
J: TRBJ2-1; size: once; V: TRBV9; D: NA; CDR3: CASSVDPGGSYNEQFF; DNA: TGTGCCAGCAGCGTAGATCCAGGCGGCTCCTACAATGAGCAGTTCTTC
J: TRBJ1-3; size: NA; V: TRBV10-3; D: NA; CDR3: CAISESTSGNTIYF; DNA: TGTGCCATCAGTGAGTCCACCTCTGGAAACACCATATATTTT
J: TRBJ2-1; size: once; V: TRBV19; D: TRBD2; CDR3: CASKDRGGHDEQFF; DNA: TGTGCCAGTAAAGACCGGGGGGGTCACGATGAGCAGTTCTTC
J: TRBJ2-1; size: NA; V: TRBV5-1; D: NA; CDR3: CASGGGYNNEQFF; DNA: TGCGCCAGCGGAGGGGGGTACAACAATGAGCAGTTCTTC
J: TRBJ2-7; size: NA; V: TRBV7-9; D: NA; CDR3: CASSLGHGRQYEQYF; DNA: TGTGCCAGCAGCTTAGGTCATGGGCGGCAATACGAGCAGTACTTC
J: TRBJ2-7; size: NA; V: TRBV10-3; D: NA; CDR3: CAISESPQGLSYEQYF; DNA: TGTGCCATCAGTGAGTCCCCGCAGGGACTCTCCTACGAGCAGTACTTC
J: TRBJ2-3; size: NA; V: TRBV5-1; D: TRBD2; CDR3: CASSSLAGGTDTQYF; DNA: TGCGCCAGCAGCTCACTAGCGGGGGGTACAGATACGCAGTATTTT
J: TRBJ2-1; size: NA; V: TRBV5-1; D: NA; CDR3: CASSLAPGGDNEQFF; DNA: TGCGCCAGCAGCTTGGCGCCAGGTGGGGACAATGAGCAGTTCTTC
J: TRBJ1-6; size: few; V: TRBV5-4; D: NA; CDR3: CASRDRGNLPSYNSPLHF; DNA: TGTGCCAGCCGCGACCGTGGAAACCTCCCCTCCTATAATTCACCCCTCCACTTT
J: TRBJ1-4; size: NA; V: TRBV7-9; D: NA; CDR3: CASSEVSDGWEKLFF; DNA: TGTGCCAGCAGTGAGGTCTCAGACGGCTGGGAAAAACTGTTTTTT
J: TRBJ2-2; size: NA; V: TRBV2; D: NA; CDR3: CASIQGQGYTGELFF; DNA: TGTGCCAGCATCCAAGGGCAGGGGTACACCGGGGAGCTGTTTTTT
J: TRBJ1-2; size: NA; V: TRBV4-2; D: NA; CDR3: CASSQEWGSNYGYTF; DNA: TGTGCCAGCAGCCAAGAATGGGGATCTAACTATGGCTACACCTTC
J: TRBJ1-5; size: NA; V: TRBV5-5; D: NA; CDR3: CASSLNGGVLNQPQHF; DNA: TGTGCCAGCAGCTTGAATGGGGGCGTGTTGAATCAGCCCCAGCATTTT
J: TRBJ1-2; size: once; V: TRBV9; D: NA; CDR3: CASSVGRASYYGYTF; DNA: TGTGCCAGCAGCGTAGGGAGAGCCTCTTACTATGGCTACACCTTC
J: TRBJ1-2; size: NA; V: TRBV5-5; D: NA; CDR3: CASSLPGGNYGYTF; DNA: TGTGCCAGCAGCTTGCCCGGGGGAAACTATGGCTACACCTTC
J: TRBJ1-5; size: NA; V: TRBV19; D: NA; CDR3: CASSSQRNQPQHF; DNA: TGTGCCAGTAGTTCTCAGCGAAATCAGCCCCAGCATTTT
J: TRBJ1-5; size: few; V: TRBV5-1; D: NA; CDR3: CASRLGPFSNQPQHF; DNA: TGCGCCAGCCGCCTAGGGCCGTTTAGCAATCAGCCCCAGCATTTT
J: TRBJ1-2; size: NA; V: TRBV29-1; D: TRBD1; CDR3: CSVTGTGTYGYTF; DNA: TGCAGCGTGACCGGGACAGGGACCTATGGCTACACCTTC
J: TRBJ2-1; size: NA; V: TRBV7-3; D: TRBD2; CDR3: CASSGLAGYNEQFF; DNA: TGTGCCAGCAGCGGACTAGCGGGGTACAATGAGCAGTTCTTC
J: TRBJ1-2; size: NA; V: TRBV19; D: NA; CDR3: CAINLSDGTSIRRGFLVGGYTF; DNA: TGTGCCATTAACCTTAGTGATGGGACCTCAATACGAAGGGGTTTTTTGGTGGGAGGCTACACCTTC
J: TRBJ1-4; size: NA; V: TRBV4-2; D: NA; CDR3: CASSQEPQGPNEKLFF; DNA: TGTGCCAGCAGCCAAGAACCGCAGGGCCCTAATGAAAAACTGTTTTTT
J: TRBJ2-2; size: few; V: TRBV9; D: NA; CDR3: CASSSRVYTGELFF; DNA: TGTGCCAGCAGCTCCCGGGTCTACACCGGGGAGCTGTTTTTT
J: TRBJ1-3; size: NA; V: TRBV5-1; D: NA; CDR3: CASSSVLSGNTIYF; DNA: TGCGCCAGCAGCTCTGTGCTCTCTGGAAACACCATATATTTT
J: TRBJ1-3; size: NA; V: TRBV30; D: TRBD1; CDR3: CACMSDRGSGNTIYF; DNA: TGTGCCTGCATGTCGGACAGGGGCTCTGGAAACACCATATATTTT
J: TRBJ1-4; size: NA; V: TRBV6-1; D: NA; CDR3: CASSAVRIPHLIRTTSVRFF; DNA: TGTGCCAGCAGTGCGGTACGGATCCCACATCTTATCCGCACTACTTCGGTTCGGTTTTTT
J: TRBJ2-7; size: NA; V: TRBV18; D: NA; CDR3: CASSPWALDPYEQYF; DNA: TGTGCCAGCTCTCCTTGGGCCCTGGACCCCTACGAGCAGTACTTC
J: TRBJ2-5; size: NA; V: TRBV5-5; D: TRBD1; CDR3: CASSQTGLGIGQETQYF; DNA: TGTGCCAGCAGCCAGACAGGGCTGGGAATAGGGCAAGAGACCCAGTACTTC
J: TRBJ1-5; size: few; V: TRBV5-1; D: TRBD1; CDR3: CASSIGTGVGQPQHF; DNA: TGCGCCAGCAGCATCGGGACAGGGGTGGGACAGCCCCAGCATTTT
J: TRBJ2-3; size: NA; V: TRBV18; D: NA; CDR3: CASSPNLHGGGTDTQYF; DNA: TGTGCCAGCTCACCAAACCTTCATGGGGGCGGCACAGATACGCAGTATTTT
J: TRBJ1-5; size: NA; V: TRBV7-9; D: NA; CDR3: CASSLVPGSAQPQHF; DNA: TGTGCCAGCAGCTTAGTTCCGGGTTCGGCTCAGCCCCAGCATTTT
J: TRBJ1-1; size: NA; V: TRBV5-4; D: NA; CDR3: CASSLVAGATEAFF; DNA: TGTGCCAGCAGCTTGGTGGCCGGGGCCACTGAAGCTTTCTTT
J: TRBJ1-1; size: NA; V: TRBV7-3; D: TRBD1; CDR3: CASSRLTGLNTEAFF; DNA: TGTGCCAGCAGTCGACTGACAGGGCTCAACACTGAAGCTTTCTTT
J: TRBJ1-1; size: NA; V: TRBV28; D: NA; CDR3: CASSFLSRVRVTEAFF; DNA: TGTGCCAGCAGTTTCTTAAGCAGGGTACGGGTCACTGAAGCTTTCTTT
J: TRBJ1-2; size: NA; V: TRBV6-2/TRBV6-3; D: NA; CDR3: CASSYERSGYTF; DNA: TGTGCCAGCAGTTACGAGAGGTCAGGCTACACCTTC
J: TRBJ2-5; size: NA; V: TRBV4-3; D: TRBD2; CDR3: CASSQAGTSGGETQYF; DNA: TGCGCCAGCAGCCAAGCTGGGACTAGCGGGGGAGAGACCCAGTACTTC
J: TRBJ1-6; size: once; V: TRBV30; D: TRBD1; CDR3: CAWMVQGISPLHF; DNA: TGTGCCTGGATGGTACAGGGGATTTCACCCCTCCACTTT
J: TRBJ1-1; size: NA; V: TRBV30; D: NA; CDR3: CAWSRQYSNTEAFF; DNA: TGTGCCTGGAGCCGACAGTATTCGAACACTGAAGCTTTCTTT
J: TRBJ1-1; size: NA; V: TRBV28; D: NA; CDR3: CASSLWGGGQNTEAFF; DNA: TGTGCCAGCAGTTTGTGGGGGGGTGGACAGAACACTGAAGCTTTCTTT
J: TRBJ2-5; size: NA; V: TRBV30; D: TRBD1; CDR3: CAWRTGFQETQYF; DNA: TGTGCCTGGAGGACAGGGTTTCAAGAGACCCAGTACTTC
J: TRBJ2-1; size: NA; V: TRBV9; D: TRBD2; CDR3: CASSVVGSGGAGYNEQFF; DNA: TGTGCCAGCAGCGTAGTCGGTAGCGGGGGGGCCGGCTACAATGAGCAGTTCTTC
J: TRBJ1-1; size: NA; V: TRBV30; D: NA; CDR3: CACAHRKNTEAFF; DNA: TGTGCCTGTGCTCATCGGAAGAACACTGAAGCTTTCTTT
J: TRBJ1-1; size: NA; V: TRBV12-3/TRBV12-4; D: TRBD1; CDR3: CASSPRGGTEAFF; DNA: TGTGCCAGCAGTCCCAGGGGGGGGACTGAAGCTTTCTTT
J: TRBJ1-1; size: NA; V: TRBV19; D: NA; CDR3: CASIDRGQSPMNTEAFF; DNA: TGTGCCAGTATTGACAGAGGACAGTCCCCCATGAACACTGAAGCTTTCTTT
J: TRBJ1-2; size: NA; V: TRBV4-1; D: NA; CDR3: CASSQGRGDNGYTF; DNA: TGCGCCAGCAGCCAGGGACGTGGGGATAATGGCTACACCTTC
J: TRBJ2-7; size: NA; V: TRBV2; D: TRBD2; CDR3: CASCWTSGGGEQYF; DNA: TGTGCCAGCTGCTGGACTAGCGGGGGCGGCGAGCAGTACTTC
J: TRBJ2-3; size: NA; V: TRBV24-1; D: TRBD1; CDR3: CATGTGQGATDTQYF; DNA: TGTGCCACCGGGACGGGACAGGGGGCAACAGATACGCAGTATTTT
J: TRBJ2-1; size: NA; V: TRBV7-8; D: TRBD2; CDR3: CASSSIAGGSNEQFF; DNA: TGTGCCAGCAGCTCGATAGCGGGGGGCAGCAATGAGCAGTTCTTC
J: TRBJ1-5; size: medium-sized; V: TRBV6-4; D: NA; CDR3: CASSEGAHQPQHF; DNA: TGTGCCAGCAGTGAGGGGGCGCATCAGCCCCAGCATTTT
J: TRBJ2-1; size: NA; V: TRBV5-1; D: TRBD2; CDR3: CASSLEGSGGTAEQFF; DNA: TGCGCCAGCAGCTTGGAGGGTAGCGGGGGGACGGCTGAGCAGTTCTTC
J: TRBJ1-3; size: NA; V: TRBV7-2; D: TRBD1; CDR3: CASSSGQISGNTIYF; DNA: TGTGCCAGCAGCTCGGGACAGATCTCTGGAAACACCATATATTTT
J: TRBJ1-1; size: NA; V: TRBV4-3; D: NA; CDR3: CASSQDLMVESTEAFF; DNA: TGCGCCAGCAGCCAAGATCTCATGGTGGAGAGCACTGAAGCTTTCTTT
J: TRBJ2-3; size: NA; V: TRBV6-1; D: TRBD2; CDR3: CASSEYVGGALDTQYF; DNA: TGTGCCAGCAGTGAATACGTCGGGGGGGCGCTGGATACGCAGTATTTT